These 21 T cell receptor beta chains share one sample of origin, sequenced in a study of blood T cells in healthy people across ages. Together with a sample-barcoded 5' primer, a J-beta primer mix was included in a second PCR lasting about 6 to 12 cycles. Via MiXCR, TCRdb re-called the 5' RACE reads, giving one row per CDR3 protein. This table has roughly 800,000 distinct CDR3 sequences, less than 70% appearing once. Sequencing input: blood. Receptors were obtained from an elderly man in good health.

The chain uses TRBV20-1 and TRBJ2-1, with 13 bases fitting TRBD2. V gave up 0 bases and J gave up 6 bases; unmatched junction bases: 8. This CDR3 comprises 17 residues. From germline, CDR1 is DFQATT and CDR2 SNEGSKA (reference sequence). The CDR3 nucleotides read TGCAGTGCTAGAGATAGGACTAGCGGGAGTCCTGGCAATGAGCAGTTCTTC. Residues: CSARDRTSGSPGNEQFF.

This chain connects TRBV5-1 to TRBJ1-4, with D hard to call. Trimming removed 1 base from V and 8 bases from J, with 9 bases in between. From germline, CDR1 is SGHRS and CDR2 YFSETQ. This CDR3 region has 13 residues. CDR3 loop: CASSLSYEEKLFF. CDR3 sequence (DNA): TGCGCCAGCAGCTTGTCGTATGAAGAAAAACTGTTTTTT.

Concerning this clonotype itself: The germline gene is not matched at one end of the junction; a read error may be the cause. The chain is built from TRBV7-9 and TRBJ2-5, with TRBD1 identical over 8 bases. Germline loops: CDR1 SEHNR, CDR2 FQNEAQ (reference sequence). The CDR3 sequence is 15 residues long. This CDR3 reads CAGSLSGGSQETQYF. The CDR3 DNA follows: TGTGCCGGCAGCTTATCAGGGGGCTCCCAAGAGACCCAGTACTTC.

This clonotype was seen a few times. The chain carries TRBV20-1 and TRBJ2-5; weak D call: TRBD1 (7 bases). The V end lost 6 bases, the J end lost 0 bases, and 11 bases lay between the germline ends. Germline CDR1 and CDR2: DFQATT and SNEGSKA (reference sequence). This CDR3 spans 13 amino acids. The CDR3 region has the DNA TGCAGTGCGGGCGGGACAGACCAAGAGACCCAGTACTTC. This codes for CSAGGTDQETQYF.

This clonotype has a count of ten or more. This sequence joins TRBV6-1 and TRBJ2-6, with unresolved D. Per germline, CDR1 MNHNS and CDR2 SASEGT. The CDR3 is made up of 15 amino acids. The V and J ends lost 5 bases and 0 bases respectively, with 8 bases between them. CDR3 protein: CASSKQPSGANVLTF. The CDR3 coding sequence is TGTGCCAGCAGTAAACAGCCCTCTGGGGCCAACGTCCTGACTTTC.

This clonotype was detected a few times. The V gene is TRBV27, the J gene TRBJ1-6, with D unclear. The CDR3 consists of 16 residues. CDR1 and CDR2 (germline): MNHEY, SMNVEV (reference sequence). V lost 6 bases to trimming and J lost 8 bases, with 20 bases between them. The CDR3 DNA follows: TGTGCCAGCAGGTTCCTAACGGTGCCGGCCCATTCACCCCTCCACTTT. The encoded protein is CASRFLTVPAHSPLHF.

This chain connects TRBV4-1 to TRBJ2-1; 12 nucleotides agree with TRBD1. The ends lost 5 bases at V and 2 bases at J; junction bases unmatched: 16. Germline V gene sequence: CDR1 MGHRA, CDR2 YSYEKL. This CDR3 has 20 amino acids. The CDR3 loop reads CASSVSISGQGAATYNEQFF. The CDR3 bases are TGCGCCAGCAGCGTCTCCATTTCGGGACAGGGGGCCGCGACCTACAATGAGCAGTTCTTC.

This chain links TRBV15 with TRBJ2-1, with a possible D match to TRBD1 (6 bases). Germline loops: CDR1 LNHNV, CDR2 YYDKDF (reference sequence). This CDR3 is 14 amino acids long. With 2 bases removed from V and 7 bases from J, the gap between germline ends came to 12 bases. CDR3 loop: CATSRILQGNEQFF. The CDR3, as DNA: TGTGCCACCAGCAGAATCCTACAGGGAAATGAGCAGTTCTTC.

The gene calls are TRBV7-2 and TRBJ2-5, with 9 bases that match TRBD2. Germline V lookup: CDR1 SGHTA, CDR2 FQGNSA. J was trimmed by 4 bases and V by 6 bases; bases with no gene match: 12. The CDR3 is 16 amino acids. DNA for the CDR3: TGTGCCAGCAGTCCTAGCGGTGGCGGGAGGGGAGAGACCCAGTACTTC. Its protein is CASSPSGGGRGETQYF.

This rearrangement joins TRBV28 to TRBJ2-5, with 9 positions matching TRBD2. The germline V gene encodes CDR1 MDHEN and CDR2 SYDVKM. V lost 5 bases to trimming and J lost 12 bases; unmatched junction nucleotides: 19. The CDR3 covers 16 residues. The CDR3 reads CASSQAGLSGRSEEYF. Here the CDR3 DNA reads TGTGCCAGCAGTCAAGCCGGCCTTAGCGGGAGAAGCGAGGAGTACTTC.

The V gene is TRBV20-1, the J gene TRBJ1-2; 9 positions agree with TRBD1. The CDR3 extends over 18 amino acids. In germline, CDR1 is DFQATT, CDR2 SNEGSKA (reference sequence). Trimming took 1 base from V and 2 from J; bases not matched to a gene: 14. CDR3 coding DNA: TGCAGTGCTAGAGTGACATTCGCCGGGACAGGGAAGAACTATGGCTACACCTTC. Translated: CSARVTFAGTGKNYGYTF.

The V call is TRBV28, the J call TRBJ2-6; 8 nucleotides line up with TRBD1. CDR3 size: 16 residues. Per germline, CDR1 MDHEN and CDR2 SYDVKM. Trimming at V came to 8 bases and at J to 0 bases, leaving 6 bases not matched to a gene. The DNA of the CDR3 is TGTGCCAGCGGCAGGGACAGGAACTCTGGGGCCAACGTCCTGACTTTC. Its protein product is CASGRDRNSGANVLTF.

The V and J genes are TRBV12-3 or TRBV12-4 and TRBJ2-1; the match to TRBD2 covers 7 bases. The trim removed 6 bases at V and 8 bases at J, leaving 10 bases unmatched. The CDR3 loop spans 14 amino acids. The CDR3 loop is CASSRSGGSDEQFF. In nucleotides, the CDR3 is TGTGCCAGCAGCCGGTCGGGGGGATCGGATGAGCAGTTCTTC.

The chain combines TRBV18 with TRBJ2-1; possible D gene TRBD2, 5 bases. The germline V gene has CDR1 KGHSH and CDR2 LQKENI. The V end was cut by 0 bases, the J end by 9 bases, with 9 bases between. The length of the CDR3 is 13 residues. The CDR3 DNA sequence: TGTGCCAGCTCACCACCTAATGCGGGTGAGCAGTTCTTC. This sequence encodes CASSPPNAGEQFF.

This chain uses TRBV20-1 with TRBJ1-5; 10 nucleotides line up with TRBD1. The germline V gene has CDR1 DFQATT and CDR2 SNEGSKA (reference sequence). With V trimmed by 5 bases and J by 2 bases, 6 bases remained unmatched. The CDR3 sequence is 15 residues long. The CDR3 sequence: CSAQPGTGGNQPQHF. Here the CDR3 DNA reads TGCAGTGCTCAACCCGGGACAGGGGGCAATCAGCCCCAGCATTTT.

The sample holds many counts of this clonotype. The V gene is TRBV4-1, the J gene TRBJ2-3; perhaps TRBD2 as D (6 bases). Germline V lookup: CDR1 MGHRA, CDR2 YSYEKL. This CDR3 spans 16 amino acids. V gave up 3 bases and J gave up 3 bases, with 16 bases separating them. CDR3 loop: CASSQERWGGTDTQYF. CDR3 nucleotide sequence: TGCGCCAGCAGCCAGGAGCGGTGGGGAGGAACAGATACGCAGTATTTT.

This rearrangement joins TRBV2 to TRBJ2-4; 9 positions match TRBD1. TRBJ2-7 explains the end of the DNA better; the J call may be wrong. Germline assignment: CDR1 SNHLY and CDR2 FYNNEI. The CDR3 has 13 residues. The chain's CDR3 is CASSYRGLYEQYF. The CDR3 DNA is TGTGCCAGCAGTTACAGGGGGCTCTACGAGCAGTACTTC.

The chain has TRBV7-9 and TRBJ2-1; 8 nucleotides line up with TRBD2. The CDR3 runs 16 residues. V gave up 5 bases and J gave up 2 bases; unmatched junction bases: 8. Looked up from germline, CDR1 is SEHNR and CDR2 is FQNEAQ (reference sequence). The CDR3 spells CASSPEVAGTYNEQFF. DNA of the CDR3: TGTGCCAGCAGCCCAGAGGTAGCGGGGACCTACAATGAGCAGTTCTTC.

V is TRBV11-2 and J is TRBJ1-2; 7 bases line up with TRBD1. Germline lookup yields CDR1 SGHAT and CDR2 FQNNGV. The V segment lost 1 base and the J segment 8 bases; nucleotides outside the gene matches: 10. This CDR3 is built from 15 residues. The DNA for the CDR3 is TGTGCCAGCAGCTTAGGAGGGGGCAAGGCGGCGGGCTACACCTTC. Translating it yields CASSLGGGKAAGYTF.

This clonotype has only a few counts. The chain uses TRBV29-1 and TRBJ2-5; no clear D gene. The V gene lost 5 bases and the J gene lost 1 base, with 8 bases spanning the gap. The CDR3 has 12 residues. Looked up from germline, CDR1 is SQVTM and CDR2 is ANQGSEA. CDR3 in DNA: TGCAGCGTTTGGGTGCTCCAAGAGACCCAGTACTTC. It translates to CSVWVLQETQYF. Combining the CDR3 with reference TRBV29-1 and TRBJ2-5 gives the whole variable domain SAVISQKPSRDICQRGTSLTIQCQVDSQVTMMFWYRQQPGQSLTLIATANQGSEATYESGFVIDKFPISRPNLTFSTLTVSNMSPEDSSIYLCSVWVLQETQYFGPGTRLLVL.

This clonotype came up a few times. J is TRBJ2-7 and V is TRBV7-9, with 10 bases lining up with TRBD1. Germline CDR1 reads SEHNR; CDR2 reads FQNEAQ (reference sequence). Trimming cost V 5 bases and J 3 bases; bases outside gene matches: 7. This CDR3 comprises 15 residues. The DNA of the CDR3 is TGTGCCAGCAGCCCATCCGGGACAGGGGACTACGAGCAGTACTTC. Protein product: CASSPSGTGDYEQYF. The variable domain in full, completed from reference TRBV7-9 and TRBJ2-7, reads DTGVSQNPRHKITKRGQNVTFRCDPISEHNRLYWYRQTLGQGPEFLTYFQNEAQLEKSRLLSDRFSAERPKGSFSTLEIQRTEQGDSAMYLCASSPSGTGDYEQYFGPGTRLTVT.